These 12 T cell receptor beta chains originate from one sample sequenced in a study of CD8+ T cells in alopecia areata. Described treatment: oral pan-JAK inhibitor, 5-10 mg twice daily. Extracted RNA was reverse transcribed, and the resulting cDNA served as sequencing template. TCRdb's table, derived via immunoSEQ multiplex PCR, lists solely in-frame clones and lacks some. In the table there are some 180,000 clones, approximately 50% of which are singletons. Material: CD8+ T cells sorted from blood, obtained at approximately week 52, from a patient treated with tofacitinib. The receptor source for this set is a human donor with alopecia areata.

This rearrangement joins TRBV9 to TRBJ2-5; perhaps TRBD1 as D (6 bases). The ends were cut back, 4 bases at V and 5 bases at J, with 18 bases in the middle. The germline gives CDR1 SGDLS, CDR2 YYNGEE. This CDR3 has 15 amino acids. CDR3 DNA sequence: TGTGCCAGCAGCACCGACCAGGGGTATCTGGAGACCCAGTACTTC. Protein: CASSTDQGYLETQYF.

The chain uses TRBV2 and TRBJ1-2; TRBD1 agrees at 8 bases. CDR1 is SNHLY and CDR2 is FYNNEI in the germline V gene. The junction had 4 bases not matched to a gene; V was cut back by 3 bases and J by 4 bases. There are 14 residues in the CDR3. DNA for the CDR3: TGTGCCAGCAGTGACAGGGGGCTTTCCTATGGCTACACCTTC. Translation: CASSDRGLSYGYTF.

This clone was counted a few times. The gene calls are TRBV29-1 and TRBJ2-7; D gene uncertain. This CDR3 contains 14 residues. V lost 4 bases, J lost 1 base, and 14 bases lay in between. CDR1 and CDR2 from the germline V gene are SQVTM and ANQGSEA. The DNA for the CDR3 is TGCAGCGTTGGATCTGGGGTCGAGTCCTACGAGCAGTACTTC. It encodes CSVGSGVESYEQYF.

CDR3: CASSLDPSQPSTDTQYF. The CDR3 nucleotides read TGTGCCAGCAGCTTAGATCCTAGCCAACCCTCCACAGATACGCAGTATTTT. V and J are TRBV7-9 and TRBJ2-3; a possible D gene is TRBD2 (5 bases). This CDR3 region has 17 residues. Trimming stripped 1 base from V and 2 bases from J, with 16 bases between. CDR1 SEHNR and CDR2 FQNEAQ come from the germline V gene (reference sequence).

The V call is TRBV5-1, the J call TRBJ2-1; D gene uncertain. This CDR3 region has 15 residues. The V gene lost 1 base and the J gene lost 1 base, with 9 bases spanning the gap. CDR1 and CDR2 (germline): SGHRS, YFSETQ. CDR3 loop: CASSLTDFSYNEQFF. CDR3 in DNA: TGCGCCAGCAGCTTGACAGACTTTTCCTACAATGAGCAGTTCTTC.

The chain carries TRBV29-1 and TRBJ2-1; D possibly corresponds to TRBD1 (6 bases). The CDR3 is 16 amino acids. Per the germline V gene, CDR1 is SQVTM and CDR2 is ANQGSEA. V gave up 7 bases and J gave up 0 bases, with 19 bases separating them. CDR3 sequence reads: CSGFSGTPSSYNEQFF. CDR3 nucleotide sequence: TGCAGCGGATTTTCTGGGACACCCAGCTCCTACAATGAGCAGTTCTTC.

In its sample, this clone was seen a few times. DNA of the CDR3: TGTGCCAGCAGCCTCCCCGGTACGGTGAACACTGAAGCTTTCTTT. Its translation: CASSLPGTVNTEAFF. The chain combines TRBV13 with TRBJ1-1; no definite D call. The CDR3 totals 15 residues. Trimming took off 5 bases at V and 0 bases at J, with 13 bases between the two ends. In germline, CDR1 is PRHDT, CDR2 FYEKMQ (reference sequence).

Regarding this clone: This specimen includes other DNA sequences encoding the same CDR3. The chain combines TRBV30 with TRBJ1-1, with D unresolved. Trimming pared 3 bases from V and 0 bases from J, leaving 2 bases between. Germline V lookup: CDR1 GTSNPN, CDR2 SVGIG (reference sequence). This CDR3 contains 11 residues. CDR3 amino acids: CAWSVNTEAFF. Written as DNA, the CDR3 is TGTGCCTGGAGCGTGAACACTGAAGCTTTCTTT.

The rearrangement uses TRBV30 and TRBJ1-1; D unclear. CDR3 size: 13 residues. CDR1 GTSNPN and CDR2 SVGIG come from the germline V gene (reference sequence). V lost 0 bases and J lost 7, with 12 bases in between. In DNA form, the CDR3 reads TGTGCCTGGAGTGTGAGCAGGCTCGGTGAAGCTTTCTTT. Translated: CAWSVSRLGEAFF.

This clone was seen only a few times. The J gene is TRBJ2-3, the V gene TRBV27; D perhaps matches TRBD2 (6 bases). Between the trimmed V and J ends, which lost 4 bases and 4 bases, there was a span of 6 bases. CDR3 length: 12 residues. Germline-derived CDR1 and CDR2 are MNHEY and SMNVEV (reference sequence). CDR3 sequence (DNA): TGTGCCAGCAGTTGGGGGGCAGATACGCAGTATTTT. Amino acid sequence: CASSWGADTQYF.

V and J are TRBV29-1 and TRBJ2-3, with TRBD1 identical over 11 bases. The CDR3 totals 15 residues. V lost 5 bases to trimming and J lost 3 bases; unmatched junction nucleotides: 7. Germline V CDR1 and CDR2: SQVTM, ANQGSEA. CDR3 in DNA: TGCAGCGTTTGTGGACAGGGGGCGCAAACAGATACGCAGTATTTT. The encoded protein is CSVCGQGAQTDTQYF.

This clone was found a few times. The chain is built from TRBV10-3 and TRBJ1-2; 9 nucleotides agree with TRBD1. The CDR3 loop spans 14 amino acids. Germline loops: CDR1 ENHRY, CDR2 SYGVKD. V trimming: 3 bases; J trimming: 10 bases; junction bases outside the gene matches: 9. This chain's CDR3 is CAISDAGQGGLYTF. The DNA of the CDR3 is TGTGCCATCAGTGACGCGGGACAGGGAGGCCTCTACACCTTC.